The 10 T cell receptor beta chains below come from one sample, sequenced in a study of T cell responses to AZD1222 COVID-19 vaccine. Here immunoSEQ multiplex PCR was the method, and the copy in TCRdb shows in-frame clones only, minus some. Of 90,000 to 120,000 clones listed, 87% were seen once; the top ten hold roughly 4.3%. Sequencing used peripheral blood, obtained on day 0 of AZD1222 vaccination. The receptors come from an adult in good health.

The chain recombines TRBV6-5 with TRBJ1-2; D not certain. V dropped 0 bases and J dropped 5 bases, with 13 bases sitting between them. The CDR3 is made up of 15 amino acids. Germline CDR1 reads MNHEY; CDR2 reads SVGAGI. The CDR3 DNA reads as TGTGCCAGCAGTTACTCATATGGCGAAACGTATGGCTACACCTTC. Translating it yields CASSYSYGETYGYTF.

V usage is TRBV7-2 and J usage is TRBJ1-2; perhaps TRBD1 as D (6 bases). The length of the CDR3 is 14 residues. Per the germline V gene, CDR1 is SGHTA and CDR2 is FQGNSA. V lost 4 bases to trimming and J lost 4 bases, with 13 bases between them. DNA of the CDR3: TGTGCCAGCAGCTCAAGACAGGCCGGCTATGGCTACACCTTC. Translation gives CASSSRQAGYGYTF.

The chain combines TRBV10-3 with TRBJ1-2, with D possibly matching TRBD1 (5 bases). Germline V gene lookup returns CDR1 ENHRY and CDR2 SYGVKD. This CDR3 is built from 14 residues. V shed 2 bases and J shed 4 bases, with 11 bases lying between them. CDR3 sequence: CAISEDRASYGYTF. Here the CDR3 DNA reads TGTGCCATCAGTGAGGACAGAGCGTCCTATGGCTACACCTTC.

V is TRBV7-9 and J is TRBJ1-2; TRBD1 is a possible D gene (5 bases). V gave up 0 bases and J gave up 12 bases, with 8 bases separating them. The CDR3 totals 11 residues. The germline CDR1 and CDR2 sequences are SEHNR and FQNEAQ (reference sequence). The CDR3: CASSLAGANTF. Written as DNA, the CDR3 is TGTGCCAGCAGCTTAGCAGGGGCCAACACCTTC.

The rearrangement joins TRBV21-1 to TRBJ2-7; the table's D call TRBD2 went unverified against the DNA. TRBV21-1 is recorded as a pseudogene. The CDR3 sequence is 18 residues long. DNA of the CDR3: TGTGCCAGCAGCAAAGTAGGGGTAGCGGGAGACCCCACAGACGAGCAGTACTTC. Residues: CASSKVGVAGDPTDEQYF.

The rearrangement links TRBV7-2 to TRBJ1-1; D is perhaps TRBD1 (5 bases). V lost 4 bases, J lost 4 bases, and 10 bases lay in between. This CDR3 comprises 13 residues. Germline-derived CDR1 and CDR2 are SGHTA and FQGNSA. CDR3 region: CASSSPGGTEAFF. The DNA of the CDR3 is TGTGCCAGCAGCTCACCGGGGGGCACTGAAGCTTTCTTT.

The chain employs TRBV7-2 and TRBJ1-6, with 7 bases identical to TRBD1. CDR1 is SGHTA, CDR2 FQGNSA, per germline. This CDR3 contains 15 residues. V lost 4 bases and J lost 7; bases outside the gene matches: 7. This chain's CDR3 is CASSWTGQKNSPLHF. The CDR3 bases are TGTGCCAGCAGCTGGACGGGACAGAAGAATTCACCCCTCCACTTT.

The chain combines TRBV6-6 with TRBJ1-2; D remains ambiguous. Germline V lookup: CDR1 MNHNY, CDR2 SVGAGI (reference sequence). The CDR3 has 15 amino acids. V lost 2 bases, J lost 2 bases, and 12 bases lay in between. The CDR3 bases are TGTGCCAGCAGTTACCCGAAGGGAGGGAACTATGGCTACACCTTC. Amino acid sequence: CASSYPKGGNYGYTF.

CDR3 nucleotide sequence: TGTGCCAGCAGCGTCACAGGGCACACTGAAGCTTTCTTT. Encoded protein: CASSVTGHTEAFF. V usage is TRBV5-6 and J usage is TRBJ1-1; D is possibly TRBD1 (6 bases). CDR3 length equals 13 residues. V lost 4 bases and J lost 3, with 10 bases in between. Germline V gene lookup returns CDR1 SGHDT and CDR2 YYEEEE.

The chain uses TRBV30 and TRBJ1-5; D remains ambiguous. CDR3 size: 16 residues. Germline values: CDR1 GTSNPN, CDR2 SVGIG (reference sequence). V lost 0 bases to trimming and J lost 0 bases, with 12 bases between them. The CDR3: CAWSVRQAYSNQPQHF. In nucleotides, the CDR3 is TGTGCCTGGAGTGTGCGGCAGGCTTATAGCAATCAGCCCCAGCATTTT.